The TCR beta chain described here comes from a study of vaccination effects on CD4 cells after COVID-19. Study details: Some 2 million PBMC per well received about 9.8 IU/ml IL-2 and roughly 9.2 ug/ml peptides in culture.

Germline CDR1 MNHEY, CDR2 SVGEGT. The CDR3 runs to 16 residues. V shed 1 base and J 4 bases; nucleotides not matched to a gene: 9. Libraries were prepared by immunoSEQ multiplex PCR; TCRdb keeps only in-frame clonotypes and omits some of them. The data show over 35,000 clones, with 76% seen just once and 3.6% held by the top ten. As concerns this clone: Antigen unknown.

On roughly day 10 of culture, CD4+ T cells were separated out. SARS-CoV-2 infected the person between March and December 2020, as confirmed by PCR. Of the BNT162b2 and mRNA-1273 vaccines, participants received two doses of one or the other. This specimen was CD4+ T cells from PBMCs cultured without peptide, taken after COVID-19 vaccination. This receptor was obtained from a human donor who had a prior SARS-CoV-2 infection. V gene TRBV6-2 or TRBV6-3 combines with J gene TRBJ1-1, with TRBD1 matching over 7 bases. The DNA for the CDR3 is TGTGCCAGCAGTTACTACTATTCAGGGGGGAGCACTGAAGCTTTCTTT. It codes for CASSYYYSGGSTEAFF.